This T cell receptor (beta chain) is drawn from a study of OX40 agonist ivuxolimab in advanced cancers. For the study at large: All patients had ivuxolimab intravenously every 2 weeks at 0.01 to 10 mg/kg. Subjects had a mean age of around 60 years, with a range of 23 to 79; around 83% were male.

There are 16 residues in the CDR3. Deletions cut 1 base from V and 3 bases from J, with 10 bases between. The germline gives CDR1 SEHNR, CDR2 FQNEAQ (reference sequence). As concerns this clone: Its antigen is undetermined.

Findings of the study overall: Researchers did not establish what antigens the expanded peripheral T cells target. More expanded clones were found, on average, in CD8+ than in CD4+ T cells.

Method: immunoSEQ multiplex PCR; TCRdb's copy keeps in-frame clones and lacks some. The table shows about 64,000 clones, with 75% to 90% occurring only once. The rearrangement links TRBV7-9 to TRBJ2-6; perhaps TRBD1 as D (6 bases). The source is an adult with an advanced solid tumor such as melanoma, head and neck, liver or kidney cancer. This specimen was CD4+ or CD8+ T cells sorted from blood, taken in a trial of the OX40 agonist ivuxolimab. CDR3 residues: CASSLGTGFGANVLTF. The CDR3, as DNA: TGTGCCAGCAGCTTAGGAACAGGGTTTGGGGCCAACGTCCTGACTTTC.